This TCR beta chain is drawn from a study of human T cells and chemical hapten exposure. Turning to the study itself: Sensitization involved placing 2% DPC onto a roughly 2 cm by roughly 2 cm region of upper inner arm skin.

Broader study findings: TCRs whose frequency exceeded 1 in 1000 remained the same following DPC sensitization.

The sample's time point: patch test 2, 6 weeks after DPC sensitization. As for treatment: therapeutic diphenylcyclopropenone sensitization with weekly scalp DPC. This CDR3 contains 15 residues. V dropped 0 bases and J dropped 3 bases, with 11 bases sitting between them. Germline-derived CDR1 and CDR2 are SGHTA and FQGNSA. Under the authors' procedure: Samples held a median of 95,638 TCRs, range about 23,224–690,600. TCRdb re-called the RACE reads through MiXCR, storing one row per CDR3 protein. TCRdb assigned the V and J calls; the authors' analysis was not used. This sample has 35,000 to 45,000 distinct CDR3 sequences, with 8.5% to 10% found just once. This clonotype has more than one count but fewer than ten. The target antigen is unknown.

The TCR originated in a middle-aged woman with alopecia areata. Some clones in this sample may be carry-over from other donors' samples. Sequenced material: whole blood, taken in connection with sensitization to the hapten diphenylcyclopropenone (DPC). The rearrangement joins TRBV7-2 to TRBJ2-5, with D possibly TRBD1 on 5 matching bases. The CDR3 loop is CASSLAPRGKETQYF. The CDR3 DNA reads as TGTGCCAGCAGCTTAGCCCCAAGGGGAAAAGAGACCCAGTACTTC.